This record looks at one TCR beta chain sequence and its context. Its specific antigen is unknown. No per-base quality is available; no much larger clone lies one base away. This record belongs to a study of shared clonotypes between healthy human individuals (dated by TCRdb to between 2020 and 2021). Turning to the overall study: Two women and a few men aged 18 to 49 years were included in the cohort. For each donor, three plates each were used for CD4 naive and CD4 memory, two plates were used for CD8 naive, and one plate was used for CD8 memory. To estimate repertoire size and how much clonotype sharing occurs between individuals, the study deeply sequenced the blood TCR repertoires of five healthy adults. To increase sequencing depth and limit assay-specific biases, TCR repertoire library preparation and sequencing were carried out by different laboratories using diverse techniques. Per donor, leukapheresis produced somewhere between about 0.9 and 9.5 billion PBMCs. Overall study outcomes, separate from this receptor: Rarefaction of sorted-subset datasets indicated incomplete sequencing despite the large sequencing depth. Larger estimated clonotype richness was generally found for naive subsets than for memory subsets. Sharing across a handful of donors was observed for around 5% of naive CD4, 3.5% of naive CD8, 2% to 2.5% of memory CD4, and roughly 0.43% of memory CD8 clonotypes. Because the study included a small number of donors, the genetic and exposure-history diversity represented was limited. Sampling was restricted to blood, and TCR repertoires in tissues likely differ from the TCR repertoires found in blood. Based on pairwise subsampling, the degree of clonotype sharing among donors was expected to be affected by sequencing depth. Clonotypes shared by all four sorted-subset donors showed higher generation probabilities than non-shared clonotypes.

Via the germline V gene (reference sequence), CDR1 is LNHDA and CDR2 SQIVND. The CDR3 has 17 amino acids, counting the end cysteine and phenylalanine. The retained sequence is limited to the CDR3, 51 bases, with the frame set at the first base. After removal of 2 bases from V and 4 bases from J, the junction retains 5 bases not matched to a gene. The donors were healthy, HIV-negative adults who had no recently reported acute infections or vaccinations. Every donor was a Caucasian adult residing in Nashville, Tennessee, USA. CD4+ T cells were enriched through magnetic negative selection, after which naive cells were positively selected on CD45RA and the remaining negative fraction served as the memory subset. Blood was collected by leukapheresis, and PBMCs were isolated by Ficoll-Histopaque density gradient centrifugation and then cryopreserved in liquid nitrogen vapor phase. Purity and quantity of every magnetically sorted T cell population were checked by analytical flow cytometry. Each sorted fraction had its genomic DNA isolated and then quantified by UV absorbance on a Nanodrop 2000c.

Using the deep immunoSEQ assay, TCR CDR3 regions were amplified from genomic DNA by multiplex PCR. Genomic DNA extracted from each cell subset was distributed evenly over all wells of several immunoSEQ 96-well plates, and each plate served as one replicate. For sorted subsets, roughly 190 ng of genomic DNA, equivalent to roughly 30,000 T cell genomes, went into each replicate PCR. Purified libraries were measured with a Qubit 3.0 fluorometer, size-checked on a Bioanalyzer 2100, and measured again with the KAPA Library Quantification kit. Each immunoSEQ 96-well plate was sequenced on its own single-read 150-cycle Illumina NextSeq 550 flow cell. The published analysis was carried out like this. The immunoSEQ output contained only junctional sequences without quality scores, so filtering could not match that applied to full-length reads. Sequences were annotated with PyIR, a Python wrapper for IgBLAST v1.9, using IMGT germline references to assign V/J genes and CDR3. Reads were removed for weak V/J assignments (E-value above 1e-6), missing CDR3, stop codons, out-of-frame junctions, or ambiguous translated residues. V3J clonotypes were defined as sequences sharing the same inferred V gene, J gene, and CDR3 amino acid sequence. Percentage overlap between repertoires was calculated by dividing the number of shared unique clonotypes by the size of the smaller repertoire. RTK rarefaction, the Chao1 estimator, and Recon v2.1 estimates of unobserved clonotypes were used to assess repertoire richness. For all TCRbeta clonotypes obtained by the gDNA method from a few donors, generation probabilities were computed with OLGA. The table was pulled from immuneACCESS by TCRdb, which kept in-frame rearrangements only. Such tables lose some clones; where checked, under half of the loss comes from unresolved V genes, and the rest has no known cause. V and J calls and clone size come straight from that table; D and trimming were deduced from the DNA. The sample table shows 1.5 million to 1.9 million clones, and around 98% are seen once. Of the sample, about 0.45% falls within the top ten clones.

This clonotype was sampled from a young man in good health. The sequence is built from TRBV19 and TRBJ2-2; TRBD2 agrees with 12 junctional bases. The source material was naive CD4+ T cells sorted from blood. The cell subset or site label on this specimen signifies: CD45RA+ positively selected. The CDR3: CASSITGLAGLTGELFF. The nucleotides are TGTGCCAGTAGTATAACAGGACTAGCGGGACTCACCGGGGAGCTGTTTTTT.